These 30 T cell receptor beta chains came from one sample sequenced in a study of blood T cell dynamics during melanoma immunotherapy (dated by TCRdb to about 2020). Library construction relied on the immunoSEQ multiplex PCR assay. This is the immuneACCESS table as TCRdb keeps it, with only in-frame sequences that have V and J called. A part of the clones is gone; compared with another copy, unresolved V genes explain less than half, and the rest is unexplained. This sample comprises about 8,800 clones, over 75% of them detected only once. The biggest ten clones account for approximately 1% of the sample. The sample's time point label is to be understood as: week 3, after first cycle of checkpoint inhibitor. The source was blood, collected from a patient treated with checkpoint blockade. All receptors derive from a human donor with melanoma.

The rearrangement links TRBV7-9 to TRBJ1-5, with unresolved D. Germline lookup yields CDR1 SEHNR and CDR2 FQNEAQ (reference sequence). Trimming removed 5 bases at V and 0 bases at J, with 8 bases between. The CDR3 has 14 residues. The CDR3, as DNA: TGTGCCAGCAGCCGACTTTATAGCAATCAGCCCCAGCATTTT. It codes for CASSRLYSNQPQHF.

The chain couples TRBV5-6 to TRBJ2-7, with D possibly TRBD1 on 6 matching bases. CDR1 is SGHDT, CDR2 YYEEEE, per germline. V was cut by 4 bases and J by 2 bases, with 13 bases left in between. The CDR3 runs 14 residues. CDR3 residues: CASSRTDRPYEQYF. The CDR3 bases are TGTGCCAGCAGCAGGACAGACCGACCCTACGAGCAGTACTTC.

V gene TRBV1 combines with J gene TRBJ2-6. TRBV1 corresponds to a pseudogene. The CDR3 extends over 15 amino acids. For the CDR3, the DNA is TGCACCAGCAGTTCGGAACAAAGTCGGGCCAACGTCCTGACTTTC. The encoded protein is CTSSSEQSRANVLTF.

The rearrangement uses TRBV7-2 and TRBJ2-7, with D maybe TRBD2 (7 bases). V dropped 1 base and J dropped 3 bases, with 10 bases sitting between them. The CDR3 spans 14 residues. Germline CDR1 and CDR2: SGHTA and FQGNSA. DNA for the CDR3: TGTGCCAGCAGCTTAGACGGGGGGCTCTACGAGCAGTACTTC. This translates into CASSLDGGLYEQYF.

The gene calls are TRBV7-3 and TRBJ2-1, with 11 bases identical to TRBD2. From germline, CDR1 is SGHTA and CDR2 FQGTGA. The CDR3 loop spans 18 amino acids. V gave up 5 bases and J gave up 0 bases; unmatched junction bases: 9. The CDR3 bases are TGTGCCAGCAGCGTGCTAGCGGGGGGCCCAAGCTCCTACAATGAGCAGTTCTTC. Its protein is CASSVLAGGPSSYNEQFF.

The chain carries TRBV30 and TRBJ2-1; D perhaps matches TRBD1 (5 bases). V was shortened by 2 bases and J by 5 bases, with 16 bases between the two germline ends. Germline assignment: CDR1 GTSNPN and CDR2 SVGIG (reference sequence). The CDR3 extends over 15 amino acids. In DNA, the CDR3 is TGTGCCTGGAGTACGGCAGGGTATTTGGACAATGAGCAGTTCTTC. As protein: CAWSTAGYLDNEQFF.

The chain links TRBV19 to TRBJ2-1; 7 bases line up with TRBD1. In germline, CDR1 is LNHDA, CDR2 SQIVND (reference sequence). With 1 base clipped from V and 12 bases from J, the junction kept 3 bases outside the gene matches. This CDR3 comprises 12 residues. The CDR3 sequence is CASSIAGTAQFF. The CDR3 region has the DNA TGTGCCAGTAGTATAGCAGGGACAGCGCAGTTCTTC.

The chain uses TRBV4-2 and TRBJ1-2; TRBD1 matches 11 bases. CDR1 is LGHNA, CDR2 YNFKEQ, per germline. V was clipped by 1 base and J by 1 base; unmatched bases: 8. This CDR3 contains 18 residues. CDR3 in DNA: TGTGCCAGCAGCCAAGTAGATGGACAGGGGGCGTTTAACTATGGCTACACCTTC. Translation: CASSQVDGQGAFNYGYTF.

V and J are TRBV6-4 and TRBJ1-5; D ambiguous. CDR1 is MRHNA and CDR2 is SNTAGT in the germline V gene. Trimming took off 0 bases at V and 0 bases at J, with 9 bases between the two ends. The CDR3 covers 16 residues. The CDR3: CASSDSRRNSNQPQHF. CDR3 nucleotides: TGTGCCAGCAGTGACTCGAGAAGAAATAGCAATCAGCCCCAGCATTTT.

The chain carries TRBV6-1 and TRBJ1-6; 11 bases map to TRBD1. The ends lost 6 bases at V and 12 bases at J; junction bases unmatched: 7. This CDR3 spans 14 amino acids. CDR1 and CDR2 from the germline V gene are MNHNS and SASEGT. The CDR3 protein is CASRSGTGGLPLHF. Here the CDR3 DNA reads TGTGCCAGCAGAAGCGGGACAGGGGGTCTACCCCTCCACTTT.

The chain uses TRBV6-1 and TRBJ1-5, with TRBD1 matching over 8 bases. In germline, CDR1 is MNHNS, CDR2 SASEGT. The CDR3 is 15 amino acids. Unmatched junction bases numbered 9, after V lost 4 bases and J lost 7 bases. The DNA for the CDR3 is TGTGCCAGCAGTGGGGGGACAGGTCTTTCACAGCCCCAGCATTTT. It translates to CASSGGTGLSQPQHF.

The chain is built from TRBV6-4 and TRBJ2-7; D not resolved. The length of the CDR3 is 10 residues. Germline V gene sequence: CDR1 MRHNA, CDR2 SNTAGT. V shed 9 bases and J shed 5 bases, with 8 bases lying between them. The CDR3 DNA follows: TGTGCCAGGACATCCCACGAGCAGTACTTC. Its protein is CARTSHEQYF.

This chain links TRBV7-8 with TRBJ1-6; no definite D call. Per germline, CDR1 SGHVS and CDR2 FQNEAQ. V gave up 5 bases and J gave up 0 bases, with 11 bases separating them. The CDR3 extends over 16 amino acids. The CDR3 sequence is CASSRLTSSYNSPLHF. In nucleotides, the CDR3 is TGTGCCAGCAGCCGTTTAACTAGCTCCTATAATTCACCCCTCCACTTT.

The chain is built from TRBV14 and TRBJ1-4; the D is unclear. Trimming shortened V by 1 base and J by 7 bases, and 13 bases separated the two germline ends. The CDR3 has 15 amino acids. Germline V gene data show CDR1 as SGHDN and CDR2 as FVKESK. CDR3 amino acids: CASSQGSNIGEKLFF. The CDR3 nucleotides are TGTGCCAGCAGCCAAGGATCCAACATAGGTGAAAAACTGTTTTTT.

This chain joins TRBV29-1 and TRBJ2-5, with 9 bases matching TRBD1. V lost 3 bases to trimming and J lost 5 bases; unmatched junction nucleotides: 4. This CDR3 is built from 13 residues. Per the germline V gene, CDR1 is SQVTM and CDR2 is ANQGSEA. CDR3 sequence: CSVEGTGFETQYF. Here the CDR3 DNA reads TGCAGCGTTGAGGGGACAGGGTTTGAGACCCAGTACTTC.

The chain employs TRBV11-1 and TRBJ2-5, with 7 bases matching TRBD2. The CDR3 runs to 15 residues. The V and J ends lost 5 bases and 1 base, in that order; junction bases with no gene match: 7. The germline V gene has CDR1 SGHAT and CDR2 FQDESV (reference sequence). The CDR3 loop is CASSARRGSQETQYF. In nucleotides, the CDR3 is TGTGCCAGCAGCGCTAGGCGGGGGTCCCAAGAGACCCAGTACTTC.

The chain joins TRBV19 to TRBJ2-3; the D is unclear. Per germline, CDR1 LNHDA and CDR2 SQIVND (reference sequence). V was pared by 3 bases and J by 4 bases, with 8 bases between. The CDR3 loop spans 13 amino acids. Written as DNA, the CDR3 is TGTGCCAGTAGTATTGCCCGGGCAGATACGCAGTATTTT. Translated, it gives CASSIARADTQYF.

The chain has TRBV2 and TRBJ2-1; 11 bases are shared with TRBD2. The germline V gene has CDR1 SNHLY and CDR2 FYNNEI. Germline trimming cut 6 bases from V and 2 bases from J; bases unmatched to any gene: 3. The CDR3 sequence is 15 residues long. The chain's CDR3 is CASSRLAGTYNEQFF. The CDR3 DNA sequence: TGTGCCAGCAGCAGACTAGCGGGGACCTACAATGAGCAGTTCTTC.

J is TRBJ2-7 and V is TRBV6-6; TRBD2 might be the D (7 bases). CDR1 and CDR2 (germline): MNHNY, SVGAGI (reference sequence). Trimming took off 5 bases at V and 5 bases at J, with 19 bases between the two ends. The CDR3 extends over 15 amino acids. CDR3 region: CASSDLGGPLDEQYF. The CDR3 DNA reads as TGTGCCAGCAGTGACCTCGGGGGGCCCCTTGACGAGCAGTACTTC.

This chain uses TRBV7-2 with TRBJ1-2; no definite D call. This CDR3 spans 13 amino acids. CDR1 and CDR2 from the germline V gene are SGHTA and FQGNSA. V shed 4 bases and J shed 8 bases, with 14 bases lying between them. The chain's CDR3 is CASSSRTVSGYTF. DNA of the CDR3: TGTGCCAGCAGCTCGCGGACGGTCAGCGGCTACACCTTC.

The chain uses TRBV29-1 and TRBJ2-3, with no clear D. CDR3 length: 17 residues. V shed 3 bases and J shed 7 bases, with 26 bases lying between them. The germline gives CDR1 SQVTM, CDR2 ANQGSEA. CDR3 region: CSVDGVGPHPTSYTQYF. In DNA form, the CDR3 reads TGCAGCGTTGACGGTGTCGGACCACACCCGACCTCCTATACGCAGTATTTT.

CDR3 DNA: TGTGCCAGCAGCGGACCTGGGCCAACCTCCATATATTTT. This codes for CASSGPGPTSIYF. The rearrangement uses TRBV9 and TRBJ1-3; D unresolved. Trimming pared 3 bases from V and 11 bases from J, leaving 15 bases between. The germline gives CDR1 SGDLS, CDR2 YYNGEE. The CDR3 sequence is 13 residues long. The entire variable domain, with the rest obtained from reference TRBV9 and TRBJ1-3, is as follows: DSGVTQTPKHLITATGQRVTLRCSPRSGDLSVYWYQQSLDQGLQFLIQYYNGEERAKGNILERFSAQQFPDLHSELNLSSLELGDSALYFCASSGPGPTSIYFGEGSWLTVV.

V and J are TRBV4-2 and TRBJ2-3; 11 bases align to TRBD2. V dropped 4 bases and J dropped 1; count of bases not matched to a gene: 1. There are 15 residues in the CDR3. Germline CDR1 LGHNA, CDR2 YNFKEQ. CDR3 bases: TGTGCCAGCAGCCGACTAGCGGGACGCACAGATACGCAGTATTTT. Its protein is CASSRLAGRTDTQYF.

The chain carries TRBV6-5 and TRBJ1-2; D not resolved. Germline V gene data show CDR1 as MNHEY and CDR2 as SVGAGI. The germline V and J ends were trimmed by 6 bases and 4 bases, with 18 bases remaining between them. The CDR3 totals 15 residues. The CDR3: CASSSLLGGRYGYTF. The DNA for the CDR3 is TGTGCCAGCAGCTCCCTCCTGGGAGGGCGCTATGGCTACACCTTC.

This clone was detected a few times. The chain carries TRBV4-3 and TRBJ1-2, with D hard to call. Germline values: CDR1 LGHNA, CDR2 YSLEER. There are 15 residues in the CDR3. V was shortened by 4 bases and J by 3 bases, with 15 bases between the two germline ends. In DNA, the CDR3 is TGCGCCAGCAGCCCTAATGTTGGTTGGGACTATGGCTACACCTTC. This sequence encodes CASSPNVGWDYGYTF.

This rearrangement joins TRBV4-1 to TRBJ1-5, with 7 bases that match TRBD1. The V and J ends lost 4 bases and 5 bases, in that order; junction bases with no gene match: 8. Germline V lookup: CDR1 MGHRA, CDR2 YSYEKL. The CDR3 has 15 residues. The CDR3 region has the DNA TGCGCCAGCAGCCCTAGACAGGGCGTTCATCAGCCCCAGCATTTT. This gives the protein CASSPRQGVHQPQHF.

The chain recombines TRBV7-8 with TRBJ1-1; D may be TRBD1 (5 bases). The CDR3 extends over 14 amino acids. Between the trimmed V and J ends, which lost 2 bases and 1 base, there was a span of 8 bases. Germline V lookup: CDR1 SGHVS, CDR2 FQNEAQ. The CDR3, as DNA: TGTGCCAGCAGCTTACGGGACGCGAACACTGAAGCTTTCTTT. The encoded protein is CASSLRDANTEAFF.

The rearrangement uses TRBV30 and TRBJ2-3, with D perhaps TRBD1 or TRBD2 (5 bases each). The length of the CDR3 is 15 residues. Deletions cut 1 base from V and 2 bases from J, with 13 bases between. Germline V CDR1 and CDR2: GTSNPN, SVGIG (reference sequence). CDR3 nucleotide sequence: TGTGCCTGGAGTGCCGGGACCACCCTCACAGATACGCAGTATTTT. Protein sequence: CAWSAGTTLTDTQYF.

In its sample, this clone was seen a few times. The V gene is TRBV6-6, the J gene TRBJ2-5, with D possibly being TRBD1 (6 bases). This CDR3 has 15 amino acids. Germline CDR1 MNHNY, CDR2 SVGAGI (reference sequence). Trimming removed 2 bases from V and 4 bases from J, with 14 bases in between. The CDR3 DNA follows: TGTGCCAGCAGTTACACCAGGGGAGTGGGAGAGACCCAGTACTTC. Translating it yields CASSYTRGVGETQYF.

The DNA of the CDR3 is TGCGCCAGCAGCTTGGGGACTAGCGACTCCTACGAGCAGTACTTC. Translating gives CASSLGTSDSYEQYF. The chain carries TRBV5-1 and TRBJ2-7; 9 bases fit TRBD2. This CDR3 has 15 amino acids. Losses at the gene ends were 0 bases for V and 0 bases for J; bases not matched to a gene: 1. Germline loops: CDR1 SGHRS, CDR2 YFSETQ.